Listed here is a single TCR beta chain. The antigen is unknown. This sample is drawn from a study of T cell responses to AZD1222 COVID-19 vaccine. The table came from immunoSEQ multiplex PCR; TCRdb's copy has only in-frame clones and leaves some out. There are more than 85,000 clones in the sample; approximately 88% occur only once, and roughly 2.7% lies in the top ten. Germline values: CDR1 SNHLY, CDR2 FYNNEI. This CDR3 comprises 12 residues. Trimming took off 7 bases at V and 4 bases at J, with 11 bases between the two ends. General study points: Recipients of AZD1222 seropositive at baseline numbered only 6 or 7. Females outnumbered males among donors, who were mostly white British; clonal diversity was possibly underestimated.

The clonotype comes from an adult in good health. Sequencing was performed on peripheral blood, taken on day 0 of AZD1222 vaccination. V gene TRBV2 combines with J gene TRBJ2-7; no clear D. The CDR3 DNA reads TGTGCCAGCACCCTGGGGTCATACGAGCAGTACTTC. The encoded protein is CASTLGSYEQYF.